These 20 T cell receptor beta chains originate from one sample sequenced in a study of tumor-infiltrating lymphocytes in primary liver carcinoma. Without any cell sorting, roughly 20-33 mg of bulk tissue yielded co-extracted RNA and DNA. With around 450 ng total RNA as template and a constant-region primer, TCR beta cDNA was made. Employing slightly modified ARM-PCR, three nested multiplex PCR rounds were run, and these gave rise to the TCR beta libraries. Running 10 cycles apiece, the first two PCR rounds relied on TRBV1-TRBV30 forward primers together with a C-beta reverse primer. TCRdb ran MiXCR on the multiplex PCR reads and lists one entry per CDR3 protein. The data contain more than 30,000 distinct CDR3 sequences, approximately 82% of them seen just once; the ten biggest clones take up approximately 40%. Material for sequencing was tumor-adjacent normal liver tissue. Receptors were obtained from a man aged 35 to 55 with primary liver carcinoma and hepatitis B virus infection.

This clonotype has ten or more counts. The chain is built from TRBV28 and TRBJ2-5; D possibly corresponds to TRBD1 (6 bases). CDR3 length: 16 residues. From germline, CDR1 is MDHEN and CDR2 SYDVKM. Deletions cut 5 bases from V and 5 bases from J, with 21 bases between. DNA of the CDR3: TGTGCCAGCAGTCCCCCTACCCCGACAGGTTGGGAGACCCAGTACTTC. Translation: CASSPPTPTGWETQYF.

A remark on this clonotype: The junction and the germline gene differ at one end; a read error may be behind it. The chain joins TRBV6-5 to TRBJ2-3; 7 bases are shared with TRBD2. This CDR3 has 15 amino acids. The V gene's germline CDR1 is MNHEY and CDR2 SVGAGI. CDR3 nucleotides: TGCGCCAGCAAACCGGGACTACCGGGAACAGATACGCAGTATTTT. It translates to CASKPGLPGTDTQYF.

With regard to this clonotype: A read error is possible here, since a much larger clone lies one base away. V usage is TRBV28 and J usage is TRBJ2-6; TRBD1 matches at 7 bases. Germline CDR1 reads MDHEN; CDR2 reads SYDVKM. The CDR3 runs 16 residues. CDR3 residues: CVGTNRGNSGANVLTF. The DNA for the CDR3 is TGTGTCGGCACTAACAGGGGTAACTCTGGGGCCAACGTCCTGACTTTC.

As to this clonotype: At one end, the junction sequence differs from germline, possibly due to a read error. This chain connects TRBV11-2 to TRBJ2-1; 7 nucleotides align to TRBD1. The germline CDR1 and CDR2 sequences are SGHAT and FQNNGV. CDR3 length: 11 amino acids. The CDR3 sequence: CTRSFDREQLF. The CDR3 region has the DNA TGTACCAGAAGCTTTGACAGGGAGCAGTTATTC.

Note on this clonotype: The CDR3 does not close with the conserved phenylalanine or tryptophan, likely indicating a read error. The chain has TRBV5-1 and TRBJ2-7; 8 nucleotides align to TRBD2. The germline V gene has CDR1 SGHRS and CDR2 YFSETQ. CDR3 length equals 15 residues. The CDR3 nucleotides are TGCGCGAGCAGCGTGGGGACTAGTGGGAGCCCCGAGCAGTACTTA. It encodes CASSVGTSGSPEQYL.

This clonotype was seen ten or more times. This sequence joins TRBV5-6 and TRBJ2-1, with 13 bases lining up with TRBD2. Germline CDR1 reads SGHDT; CDR2 reads YYEEEE. The trim removed 4 bases at V and 2 bases at J, leaving 3 bases unmatched. The CDR3 is made up of 16 amino acids. The CDR3 nucleotides read TGTGCCAGCAGCAGGACTAGCGGGAGTACCTACAATGAGCAGTTCTTC. Amino acids: CASSRTSGSTYNEQFF.

This clonotype qualifies as medium-sized. The J gene is TRBJ1-6, the V gene TRBV12-3 or TRBV12-4; a possible D gene is TRBD1 (5 bases). The CDR3 sequence is 13 residues long. Trimming shortened V by 8 bases and J by 7 bases, and 12 bases separated the two germline ends. The CDR3 DNA is TGTGCCAGCTCATTGGGGGGGAATTCACCCCTCCACTTT. This translates into CASSLGGNSPLHF.

The chain recombines TRBV5-4 with TRBJ2-3; possible D gene TRBD2, 5 bases. The CDR3 length is 17 residues. Germline CDR1 reads SGHNT; CDR2 reads YYREEE (reference sequence). V was trimmed by 3 bases and J by 2 bases, leaving 19 bases between them. The CDR3 protein is CASSSLGDRPNTDTQYF. Here the CDR3 DNA reads TGTGCCAGCAGCTCGCTGGGAGACCGACCTAACACAGATACGCAGTATTTT. The full variable domain, in which reference TRBV5-4 and TRBJ2-3 provide the parts outside the CDR3, is ETGVTQSPTHLIKTRGQQVTLRCSSQSGHNTVSWYQQALGQGPQFIFQYYREEENGRGNFPPRFSGLQFPNYSSELNVNALELDDSALYLCASSSLGDRPNTDTQYFGPGTRLTVL.

A remark on this clonotype: Mismatch with germline at one junction end may stem from a read error. The chain joins TRBV6-6 to TRBJ2-7; D not resolved. This CDR3 region has 13 residues. Germline CDR1 and CDR2: MNHNY and SVGAGI (reference sequence). CDR3 loop: CASTPGVSCEQYF. In DNA form, the CDR3 reads TGTGCCAGCACCCCAGGAGTCTCCTGCGAGCAGTACTTC.

The rearrangement uses TRBV6-1 and TRBJ2-7; 12 positions match TRBD1. This CDR3 has 14 residues. The germline V gene encodes CDR1 MNHNS and CDR2 SASEGT. Trimming removed 11 bases from V and 5 bases from J; junction bases left unmatched: 10. CDR3 residues: CARTGTGGTDEQYF. CDR3 DNA sequence: TGTGCCCGCACCGGGACAGGGGGCACGGACGAGCAGTACTTC.

There are a few counts of this clonotype. The chain carries TRBV29-1 and TRBJ2-7; D is tentatively TRBD1 or TRBD2 (5 bases each). Trimming cost V 7 bases and J 2 bases, with 21 bases left between them. The germline CDR1 and CDR2 sequences are SQVTM and ANQGSEA. This CDR3 has 15 residues. DNA of the CDR3: TGCAGCGCGACATCTGGGACCGGCACTCCCTACGAGCAGTACTTC. Translation gives CSATSGTGTPYEQYF.

The rearrangement joins TRBV20-1 to TRBJ2-3, with 9 bases fitting TRBD2. Per germline, CDR1 DFQATT and CDR2 SNEGSKA (reference sequence). There are 13 residues in the CDR3. V was pared by 6 bases and J by 3 bases, with 4 bases of the junction left unmatched. The CDR3 DNA reads TGCAGTGCCCTGACTAGCGGAACAGATACGCAGTATTTT. It translates to CSALTSGTDTQYF.

This clonotype is medium-sized by share. The chain links TRBV6-2 or TRBV6-3 to TRBJ2-1; 9 bases line up with TRBD2. The CDR3 runs to 15 residues. The junction had 7 bases not matched to a gene; V was cut back by 6 bases and J by 4 bases. Germline V gene lookup returns CDR1 MNHEY and CDR2 SVGEGT. CDR3 sequence: CASSSGLALYNEQFF. In nucleotides, the CDR3 is TGTGCCAGCAGCTCCGGACTAGCGCTATACAATGAGCAGTTCTTC.

This clonotype came up a few times. The chain links TRBV2 to TRBJ2-1; D call uncertain. Germline loops: CDR1 SNHLY, CDR2 FYNNEI. This CDR3 comprises 14 residues. V gave up 6 bases and J gave up 1 base, with 10 bases separating them. The CDR3 sequence: CASSEMLSYNEQFF. The CDR3 nucleotides are TGTGCCAGCAGCGAGATGTTATCCTACAATGAGCAGTTCTTC. The full variable domain, with the rest looked up from reference TRBV2 and TRBJ2-1, is EPEVTQTPSHQVTQMGQEVILRCVPISNHLYFYWYRQILGQKVEFLVSFYNNEISEKSEIFDDQFSVERPDGSNFTLKIRSTKLEDSAMYFCASSEMLSYNEQFFGPGTRLTVL.

This clonotype was detected once. CDR3 coding DNA: TGTGCCAGTAGCATCCCGATAGGGATAACTTCTGGGGCCAACGTCCTGACTTTC. Its translation: CASSIPIGITSGANVLTF. The chain couples TRBV19 to TRBJ2-6, with D unclear. Trimming took 6 bases from V and 1 from J, leaving 19 bases between them. This CDR3 comprises 18 residues. Per the germline V gene, CDR1 is LNHDA and CDR2 is SQIVND (reference sequence). The entire variable domain, with the rest obtained from reference TRBV19 and TRBJ2-6, is as follows: DGGITQSPKYLFRKEGQNVTLSCEQNLNHDAMYWYRQDPGQGLRLIYYSQIVNDFQKGDIAEGYSVSREKKESFPLTVTSAQKNPTAFYLCASSIPIGITSGANVLTFGAGSRLTVL.

V usage is TRBV29-1 and J usage is TRBJ1-1; 8 bases map to TRBD1. CDR1 and CDR2 from the germline V gene are SQVTM and ANQGSEA. With 7 bases clipped from V and 8 bases from J, the junction kept 18 bases outside the gene matches. The CDR3 totals 15 residues. This CDR3 is CSGGQERYQKTEAFF. In DNA form, the CDR3 reads TGCAGCGGGGGACAGGAACGCTATCAGAAGACCGAAGCTTTCTTT.

CDR3 nucleotide sequence: TGTGCCAGCAGCTACGACAGGGGGCTAGGTACCCAGTACTTC. It is translated as CASSYDRGLGTQYF. The chain has TRBV6-6 and TRBJ2-5; 10 bases align to TRBD1. The CDR3 consists of 14 residues. The germline CDR1 and CDR2 sequences are MNHNY and SVGAGI (reference sequence). After removal of 6 bases from V and 8 bases from J, the junction contained 9 bases not matched to a gene.

Turning to this clonotype: A read error may account for a junction end that differs from germline. V and J are TRBV28 and TRBJ2-4; the D is unclear. The length of the CDR3 is 15 residues. The germline V gene has CDR1 MDHEN and CDR2 SYDVKM. The CDR3: CASSPPGLARNVQYF. In DNA form, the CDR3 reads TGTGCTAGCAGCCCACCCGGGTTGGCCAGAAACGTTCAGTACTTC.

Remarks on this clonotype: Germline and junction disagree at one end, which may indicate a read error. The CDR3 region is CANSQGQGQPQYF. Written as DNA, the CDR3 is TGTGCCAACAGCCAAGGACAGGGTCAGCCCCAGTATTTT. The V and J genes are TRBV14 and TRBJ1-5; TRBD1 matches at 8 bases. The end of the DNA fits TRBJ2-3 better, so the J call may be wrong. Germline CDR1 SGHDN, CDR2 FVKESK. The CDR3 spans 13 residues.

The rearrangement links TRBV10-2 to TRBJ2-3; no reliable D call. Germline V lookup: CDR1 WSHSY, CDR2 SAAADI. V was pared by 8 bases and J by 1 base, with 10 bases between. The CDR3 has 13 amino acids. The CDR3 spells CASGNARTDTQYF. The DNA of the CDR3 is TGCGCCAGCGGGAATGCGCGCACAGATACGCAGTATTTT.